Given below is one T cell receptor (beta chain) in context. Which antigen it targets is not known. One base away there is no much larger clone; base qualities are not given. Patients with autoimmune disease history or receiving systemic immunosuppression were excluded from the trial. Peripheral blood for TCR sequencing was collected from all dose cohorts at baseline, on cycle 4 day 1, and on cycle 7 day 1. The samples were drawn from a first-in-human, open-label, multicenter phase I dose-escalation trial of ivuxolimab. Adults with locally advanced or metastatic head and neck squamous cell, hepatocellular, melanoma or renal cell carcinoma were enrolled in the trial. Before TCR sequencing, CD4+ T cells and CD8+ T cells from peripheral blood were sorted into separate populations. This sample is part of a study of OX40 agonist ivuxolimab in advanced cancers. About the investigation overall: Ivuxolimab, which targeted the costimulatory receptor OX40 (CD134), was an agonistic, fully human IgG2 monoclonal antibody. Intravenous ivuxolimab was administered to patients every 2 weeks at six dose levels: 0.01, 0.1, 0.3, 1.5, 3 and 10 mg/kg. Of the approximately 50 dose-escalation patients, hepatocellular carcinoma was present in around 20, melanoma in approximately 15, renal cell carcinoma in 9 and head and neck cancer in 9. The dose-escalation cohort was around 83% male with a mean age of about 60 years, ranging from roughly 20 to 80. Patients were allowed to have had prior anti-PD-1, anti-PD-L1 or anti-CTLA-4 therapy, and around two fifths of the dose-escalation patients had been treated with checkpoint inhibitors. Partial responses occurred in three dose-escalation patients, of whom one had hepatocellular carcinoma and two had cutaneous melanoma. The purpose of peripheral TCRbeta sequencing was to test whether ivuxolimab changed TCR sequence diversity and led to clonal T-cell expansion. The paper covers the monotherapy dose-escalation part of the phase I ivuxolimab trial, which included N of about 56 patients.

To sequence the TCRbeta CDR3 region, genomic DNA was isolated from the sorted cells. TCRbeta CDR3 regions were sequenced using the immunoSEQ Assay. TCRdb provides this immuneACCESS table in a form limited to in-frame rearrangements. Some clones are lacking; in checked studies, under half of them reflect an unresolved V gene, and why the rest are absent is not known. The sample table shows roughly 80,000 clones, and around nine tenths are seen once. The top ten hold roughly 0.79% of the sample. Here is what the overall study found, with its caveats: Low levels of normalized T-cell clonal expansion were also seen in some patients who did not respond. Antigen specificity was not determined for the clonally expanded peripheral T cells. At doses from 0.1 to 3.0 mg/kg, clonal expansion was seen in both CD4+ and CD8+ blood T cells between baseline and week 6. Partial responders in the 0.1-3.0 mg/kg groups had among the lowest normalized peripheral clonal expansion, especially among CD8+ T cells. After ivuxolimab, expanded clones were on average more numerous among CD8+ T cells than among CD4+ T cells.

The CDR1 and CDR2 encoded by the germline V gene (reference sequence) are SEHNR and FQNEAQ. Germline trimming: 4 bases from V, 4 bases from J; junction bases outside gene matches: 10. From the cysteine through the phenylalanine, the CDR3 covers 16 amino acids. Left in the record is the CDR3 DNA by itself, 48 bases read in frame from the first base. Specimen: CD4+ or CD8+ T cells sorted from blood, collected in a trial of the OX40 agonist ivuxolimab. The receptor's source is an adult with an advanced solid tumor such as melanoma, head and neck, liver or kidney cancer. Recombination connected TRBV7-9 to TRBJ1-3, with 7 junctional bases fitting TRBD1. The CDR3 region reads CASSYPGQVGGNTIYF. The DNA sequence is TGTGCCAGCAGCTATCCCGGACAGGTTGGAGGAAACACCATATATTTT. Supplemented by the reference TRBV7-9 and TRBJ1-3 proteins around the CDR3, the complete variable domain is DTGVSQNPRHKITKRGQNVTFRCDPISEHNRLYWYRQTLGQGPEFLTYFQNEAQLEKSRLLSDRFSAERPKGSFSTLEIQRTEQGDSAMYLCASSYPGQVGGNTIYFGEGSWLTVV.